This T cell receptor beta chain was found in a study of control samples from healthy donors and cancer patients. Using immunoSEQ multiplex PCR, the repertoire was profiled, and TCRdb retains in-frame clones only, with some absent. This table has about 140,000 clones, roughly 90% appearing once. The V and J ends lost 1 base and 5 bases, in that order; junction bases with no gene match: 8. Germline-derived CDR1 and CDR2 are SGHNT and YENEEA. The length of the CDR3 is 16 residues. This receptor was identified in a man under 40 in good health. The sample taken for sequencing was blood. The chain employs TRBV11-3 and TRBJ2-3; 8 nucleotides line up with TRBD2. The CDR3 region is CASSLALTSVLDTQYF. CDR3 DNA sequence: TGTGCCAGCAGCTTAGCATTGACTAGCGTCTTAGATACGCAGTATTTT.